The entry below gives a single T cell receptor beta chain sequence along with its context. Its antigen is not known. The data were taken from a study of cytomegalovirus exposure and HLA in healthy donors. Study summary: HLA-typed donors were the source of approximately 80 million unique TCRs held in an early data release.

Study-wide results and caveats: Across all donors, roughly uniform sequencing depth was an assumption of the presence/absence analyses. Later analysis reportedly placed an Asian-associated ancestry cluster below the roughly 700-donor mean in N-insertions. According to the study, roughly 180 TCR beta chains were cytomegalovirus-associated.

The CDR3 length is 13 residues. V was pared by 9 bases and J by 6 bases, with 3 bases of the junction left unmatched. Germline V lookup: CDR1 MNHNY, CDR2 SVGAGI (reference sequence). 13 Jbeta primers and 60 Vbeta primers were used for the PCR. Libraries were prepared by immunoSEQ multiplex PCR; TCRdb keeps only in-frame clonotypes and omits some of them. The sample features some 26,000 clones, with approximately 15% in its top ten. Sequencing was done on a sample of PBMCs. V usage is TRBV6-6 and J usage is TRBJ1-6; 9 nucleotides agree with TRBD1. This clonotype was sampled from a male donor in good health and CMV-seropositive. This CDR3 reads CASVQGANSPLHF. The CDR3 DNA follows: TGTGCCAGTGTACAGGGGGCTAATTCACCCCTCCACTTT.